Each of the 17 T cell receptor beta chains below was sequenced from the same sample in a study of OX40 agonist ivuxolimab in advanced cancers. Sequencing was performed with immunoSEQ multiplex PCR; in TCRdb, only in-frame clones are kept and a portion is missing. This table has about 80,000 clones, about nine tenths appearing once. This specimen consisted of CD4+ or CD8+ T cells sorted from blood, obtained in a trial of the OX40 agonist ivuxolimab. All receptors derive from an adult with an advanced solid tumor such as melanoma, head and neck, liver or kidney cancer.

The genes are TRBV5-1 and TRBJ2-7; TRBD2 matches at 12 bases. The CDR3 has 15 residues. Germline loops: CDR1 SGHRS, CDR2 YFSETQ. Trimming at V came to 5 bases and at J to 2 bases, leaving 5 bases not matched to a gene. The CDR3 DNA is TGCGCCAGCAGATACCTAGCGGGAGGGCCCTACGAGCAGTACTTC. This codes for CASRYLAGGPYEQYF.

The gene calls are TRBV4-1 and TRBJ1-1; D possibly corresponds to TRBD1 (6 bases). The V gene lost 5 bases and the J gene lost 5 bases, with 15 bases spanning the gap. Germline V gene data show CDR1 as MGHRA and CDR2 as YSYEKL. The CDR3 loop spans 14 amino acids. The CDR3 DNA is TGCGCCAGCAGCGCAAGTAGGGGGGGAACTGAAGCTTTCTTT. Encoded protein: CASSASRGGTEAFF.

This sequence joins TRBV5-6 and TRBJ2-7; the D gene is possibly TRBD2 (6 bases). The CDR3 extends over 13 amino acids. Per germline, CDR1 SGHDT and CDR2 YYEEEE. The CDR3 region is CASRLWGAYEQYV. The CDR3 bases are TGTGCCAGCCGCTTATGGGGGGCCTACGAGCAGTACGTC.

The J gene is TRBJ1-2, the V gene TRBV7-9, with 9 nucleotides matching TRBD1. The CDR3 spans 15 residues. After removal of 4 bases from V and 3 bases from J, the junction contained 6 bases not matched to a gene. Germline CDR1 and CDR2: SEHNR and FQNEAQ (reference sequence). This CDR3 is CASSSPDRGHYGYTF. In nucleotides, the CDR3 is TGTGCCAGCAGCTCGCCGGACAGGGGCCACTATGGCTACACCTTC. Full variable domain (missing parts from reference TRBV7-9 and TRBJ1-2): DTGVSQNPRHKITKRGQNVTFRCDPISEHNRLYWYRQTLGQGPEFLTYFQNEAQLEKSRLLSDRFSAERPKGSFSTLEIQRTEQGDSAMYLCASSSPDRGHYGYTFGSGTRLTVV.

The rearrangement links TRBV5-1 to TRBJ2-5, with D possibly matching TRBD2 (5 bases). V lost 2 bases to trimming and J lost 3 bases, with 14 bases between them. Germline values: CDR1 SGHRS, CDR2 YFSETQ. The length of the CDR3 is 15 residues. The CDR3, as DNA: TGCGCCAGCAGCTTAGCGGCGGGTAGGGAAGAGACCCAGTACTTC. Translation gives CASSLAAGREETQYF.

This chain joins TRBV18 and TRBJ1-1; D unclear. The CDR3 loop spans 13 amino acids. V was cut by 6 bases and J by 1 base, with 9 bases left in between. Germline values: CDR1 KGHSH, CDR2 LQKENI. CDR3: CASSPQENTEAFF. CDR3 DNA sequence: TGTGCCAGCTCTCCTCAAGAGAACACTGAAGCTTTCTTT.

J is TRBJ1-6 and V is TRBV7-9; D not certain. This CDR3 is 11 amino acids long. Germline V gene data show CDR1 as SEHNR and CDR2 as FQNEAQ (reference sequence). Trimming stripped 1 base from V and 8 bases from J, with 0 bases between. CDR3 sequence (DNA): TGTGCCAGCAGCTTAGATTCACCCCTCCACTTT. Translation gives CASSLDSPLHF.

The chain uses TRBV30 and TRBJ1-5; no clear D gene. With 0 bases removed from V and 5 bases from J, the gap between germline ends came to 11 bases. Germline CDR1 is GTSNPN and CDR2 is SVGIG (reference sequence). The CDR3 length is 14 residues. In DNA form, the CDR3 reads TGTGCCTGGAGTGTAGGTGCAGGTCATCAGCCCCAGCATTTT. It translates to CAWSVGAGHQPQHF.

The rearrangement uses TRBV6-6 and TRBJ2-2; 10 positions agree with TRBD2. Per the germline V gene, CDR1 is MNHNY and CDR2 is SVGAGI (reference sequence). The CDR3 loop spans 15 amino acids. The V gene end was trimmed by 7 bases and the J gene end by 4 bases; junction bases not matched to a gene: 6. The CDR3 DNA reads TGTGCCAGCACTCTAGCGGGAGAGGTCACCGGGGAGCTGTTTTTT. This gives the protein CASTLAGEVTGELFF.

This sequence joins TRBV5-6 and TRBJ1-5, with TRBD1 as a possible D gene (5 bases). V lost 4 bases and J 1 base, leaving 18 bases between the germline ends. In germline, CDR1 is SGHDT, CDR2 YYEEEE. The length of the CDR3 is 17 residues. The CDR3 protein is CASSKALGHGSNQPQHF. The CDR3 DNA reads TGTGCCAGCAGCAAGGCGTTGGGGCACGGGAGCAATCAGCCCCAGCATTTT. The whole variable domain, filled in from reference TRBV5-6 and TRBJ1-5, reads DAGVTQSPTHLIKTRGQQVTLRCSPKSGHDTVSWYQQALGQGPQFIFQYYEEEERQRGNFPDRFSGHQFPNYSSELNVNALLLGDSALYLCASSKALGHGSNQPQHFGDGTRLSIL.

The V and J genes are TRBV10-2 and TRBJ1-1; 11 positions match TRBD1. Trimming cost V 7 bases and J 1 base; bases outside gene matches: 5. This CDR3 contains 15 residues. Germline assignment: CDR1 WSHSY and CDR2 SAAADI. The CDR3, as DNA: TGCGCCAGCAAGGACAGGGGGCAACCGAACACTGAAGCTTTCTTT. This codes for CASKDRGQPNTEAFF.

V usage is TRBV5-1 and J usage is TRBJ1-2, with 7 nucleotides matching TRBD1. V trimming: 0 bases; J trimming: 10 bases; junction bases outside the gene matches: 9. CDR3 length: 14 amino acids. Germline V gene data show CDR1 as SGHRS and CDR2 as YFSETQ. CDR3 sequence reads: CASSLVRDSGLYTF. The CDR3 coding sequence is TGCGCCAGCAGCTTGGTACGGGACAGCGGCCTCTACACCTTC. The full variable domain, completed using reference TRBV5-1 and TRBJ1-2, is KAGVTQTPRYLIKTRGQQVTLSCSPISGHRSVSWYQQTPGQGLQFLFEYFSETQRNKGNFPGRFSGRQFSNSRSEMNVSTLELGDSALYLCASSLVRDSGLYTFGSGTRLTVV.

The rearrangement uses TRBV29-1 and TRBJ1-2; 8 nucleotides agree with TRBD1. The CDR3 spans 17 residues. The V gene's germline CDR1 is SQVTM and CDR2 ANQGSEA. V gave up 6 bases and J gave up 5 bases; unmatched junction bases: 20. The CDR3: CSVDSEGSGTGRYGYTF. The DNA for the CDR3 is TGCAGCGTGGACAGCGAGGGATCTGGGACAGGAAGGTATGGCTACACCTTC.

The chain recombines TRBV2 with TRBJ1-2; 7 bases are shared with TRBD1. This CDR3 is built from 13 residues. Germline assignment: CDR1 SNHLY and CDR2 FYNNEI. V lost 6 bases and J lost 2; bases outside the gene matches: 3. CDR3 sequence (DNA): TGTGCCAGCAGGACAGGGCCCAACTATGGCTACACCTTC. Its protein product is CASRTGPNYGYTF.

This clone occurred a few times. The chain links TRBV10-3 to TRBJ1-2; TRBD1 might be the D (6 bases). The V end lost 4 bases, the J end lost 8 bases, and 8 bases lay between the germline ends. CDR1 is ENHRY and CDR2 is SYGVKD in the germline V gene. The CDR3 totals 11 residues. The DNA of the CDR3 is TGTGCCATCAGTGGGGGGCTGGGCTACACCTTC. Translation: CAISGGLGYTF.

The chain combines TRBV18 with TRBJ2-5; D is unresolved. Germline V lookup: CDR1 KGHSH, CDR2 LQKENI. V gave up 5 bases and J gave up 2 bases, with 3 bases separating them. This CDR3 is 11 amino acids long. The CDR3 DNA reads TGTGCCAGCTCAGAACAAGAGACCCAGTACTTC. It translates to CASSEQETQYF. Using reference TRBV18 and TRBJ2-5 for the parts outside the CDR3, the full variable domain is NAGVMQNPRHLVRRRGQEARLRCSPMKGHSHVYWYRQLPEEGLKFMVYLQKENIIDESGMPKERFSAEFPKEGPSILRIQQVVRGDSAAYFCASSEQETQYFGPGTRLLVL.

The chain is built from TRBV27 and TRBJ2-2; D unclear. This CDR3 is built from 14 residues. Germline-derived CDR1 and CDR2 are MNHEY and SMNVEV (reference sequence). V lost 3 bases and J lost 2, with 7 bases in between. The CDR3 loop is CASSLWANTGELFF. In DNA form, the CDR3 reads TGTGCCAGCAGTTTGTGGGCCAACACCGGGGAGCTGTTTTTT.